This record concerns one T cell receptor (beta chain) sequence. The data stem from a study of T cell responses to AZD1222 COVID-19 vaccine. The CDR3 is 13 residues long. V was pared by 0 bases and J by 7 bases, with 9 bases between. CDR1 GTSNPN and CDR2 SVGIG come from the germline V gene (reference sequence). Assay: immunoSEQ multiplex PCR; the TCRdb copy retains only in-frame clones and omits some. The sample holds approximately 77,000 clones, 80% to 95% seen once. This sample comprised peripheral blood, obtained 28 days after the second AZD1222 dose. The V and J genes are TRBV30 and TRBJ2-2; D is unclear. The TCR was taken from an adult who received the AZD1222 COVID-19 vaccine. CDR3 sequence reads: CAWSVSSGGELFF. In DNA, the CDR3 is TGTGCCTGGAGTGTCTCATCTGGCGGGGAGCTGTTTTTT.